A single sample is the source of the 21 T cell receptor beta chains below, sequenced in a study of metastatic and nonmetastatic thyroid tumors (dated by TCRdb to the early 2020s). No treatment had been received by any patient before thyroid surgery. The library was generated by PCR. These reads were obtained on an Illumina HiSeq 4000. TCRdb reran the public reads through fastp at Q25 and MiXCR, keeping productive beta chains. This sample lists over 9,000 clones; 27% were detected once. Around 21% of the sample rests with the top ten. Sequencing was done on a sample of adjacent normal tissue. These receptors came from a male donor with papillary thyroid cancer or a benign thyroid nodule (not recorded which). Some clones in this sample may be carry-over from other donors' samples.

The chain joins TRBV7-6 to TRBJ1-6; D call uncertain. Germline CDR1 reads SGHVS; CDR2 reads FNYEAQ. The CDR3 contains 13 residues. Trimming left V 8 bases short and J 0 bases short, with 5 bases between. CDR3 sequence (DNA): TGTGCCAGCCAGGACTCCTATAATTCACCCCTCCACTTT. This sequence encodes CASQDSYNSPLHF.

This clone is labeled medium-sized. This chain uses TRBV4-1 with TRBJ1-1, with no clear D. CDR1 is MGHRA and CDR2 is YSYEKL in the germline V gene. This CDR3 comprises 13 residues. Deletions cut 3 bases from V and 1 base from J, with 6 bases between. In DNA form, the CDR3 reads TGCGCCAGCAGCCATCGTCAGAACACTGAAGCTTTCTTT. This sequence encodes CASSHRQNTEAFF.

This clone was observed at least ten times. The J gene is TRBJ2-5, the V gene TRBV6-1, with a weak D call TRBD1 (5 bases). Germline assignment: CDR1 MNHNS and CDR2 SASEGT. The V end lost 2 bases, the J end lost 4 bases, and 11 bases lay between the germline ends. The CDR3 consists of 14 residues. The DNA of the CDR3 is TGTGCCAGCAGTGAACATGGGGCTCGAGAGACCCAGTACTTC. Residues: CASSEHGARETQYF.

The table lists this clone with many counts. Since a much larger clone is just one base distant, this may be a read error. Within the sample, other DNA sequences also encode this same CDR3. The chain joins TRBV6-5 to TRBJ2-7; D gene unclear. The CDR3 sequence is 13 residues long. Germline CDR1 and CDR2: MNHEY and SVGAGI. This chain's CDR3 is CASSYSGDPEQYF. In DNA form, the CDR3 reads TGCGCCAGCAGTTACTCGGGCGATCCCGAGCAGTACTTC.

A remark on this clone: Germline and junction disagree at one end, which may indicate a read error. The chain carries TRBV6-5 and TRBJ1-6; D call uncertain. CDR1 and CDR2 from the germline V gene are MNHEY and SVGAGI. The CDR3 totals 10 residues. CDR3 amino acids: CASNNSPLHF. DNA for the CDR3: TGCGCCAGCAATAATTCACCCCTCCACTTT.

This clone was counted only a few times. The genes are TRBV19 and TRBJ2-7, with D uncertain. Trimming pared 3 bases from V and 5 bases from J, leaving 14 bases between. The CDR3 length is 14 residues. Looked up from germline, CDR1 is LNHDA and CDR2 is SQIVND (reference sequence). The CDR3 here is CASSMQYQLNEQYF. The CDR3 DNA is TGTGCCAGTAGTATGCAGTACCAACTCAACGAGCAGTACTTC.

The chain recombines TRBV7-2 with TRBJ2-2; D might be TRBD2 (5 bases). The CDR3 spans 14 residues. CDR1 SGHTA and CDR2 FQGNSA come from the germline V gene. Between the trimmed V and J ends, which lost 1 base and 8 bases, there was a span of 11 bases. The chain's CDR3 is CASSLGRAGGELFF. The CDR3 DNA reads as TGTGCCAGCAGCTTAGGACGTGCGGGTGGGGAGCTGTTTTTT.

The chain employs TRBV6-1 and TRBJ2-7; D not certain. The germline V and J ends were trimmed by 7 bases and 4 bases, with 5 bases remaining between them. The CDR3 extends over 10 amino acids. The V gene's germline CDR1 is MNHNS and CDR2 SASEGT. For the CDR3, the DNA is TGTGCCAGCAACGCTTACGAGCAGTACTTC. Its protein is CASNAYEQYF.

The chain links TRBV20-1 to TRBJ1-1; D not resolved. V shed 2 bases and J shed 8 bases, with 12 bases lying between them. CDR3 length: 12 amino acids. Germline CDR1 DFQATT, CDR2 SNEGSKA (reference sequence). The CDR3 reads CSARLDTGEAFF. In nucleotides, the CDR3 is TGCAGTGCTAGACTCGACACTGGCGAAGCTTTCTTT.

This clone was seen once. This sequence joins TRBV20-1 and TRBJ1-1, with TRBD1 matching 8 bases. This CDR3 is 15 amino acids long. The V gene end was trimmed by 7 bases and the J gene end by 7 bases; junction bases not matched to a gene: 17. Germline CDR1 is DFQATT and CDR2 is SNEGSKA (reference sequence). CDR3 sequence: CSVLGQRTGYGEAFF. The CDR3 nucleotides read TGCAGTGTCCTAGGCCAGAGGACAGGGTATGGTGAAGCTTTCTTT.

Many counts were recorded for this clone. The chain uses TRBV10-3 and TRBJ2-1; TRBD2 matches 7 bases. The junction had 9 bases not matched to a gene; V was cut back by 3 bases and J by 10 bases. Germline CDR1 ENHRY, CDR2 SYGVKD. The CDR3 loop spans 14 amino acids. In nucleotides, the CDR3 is TGTGCCATCAGTGACGGCGGGAGCTTCGGGGAGCAGTTCTTC. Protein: CAISDGGSFGEQFF.

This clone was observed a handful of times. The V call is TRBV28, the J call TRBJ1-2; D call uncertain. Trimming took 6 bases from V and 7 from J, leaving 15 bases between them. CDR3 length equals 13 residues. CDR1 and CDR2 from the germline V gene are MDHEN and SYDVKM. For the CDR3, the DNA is TGTGCCAGCAGCCTCACCCTGTCTGGTGGCTACACCTTC. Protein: CASSLTLSGGYTF.

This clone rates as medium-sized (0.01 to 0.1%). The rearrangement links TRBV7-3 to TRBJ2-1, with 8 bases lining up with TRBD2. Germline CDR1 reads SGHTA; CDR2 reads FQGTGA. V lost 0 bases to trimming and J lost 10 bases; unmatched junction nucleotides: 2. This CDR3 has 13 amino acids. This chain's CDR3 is CASSLTAGVEQFF. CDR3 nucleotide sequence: TGTGCCAGCAGCTTAACAGCGGGGGTCGAGCAGTTCTTC.

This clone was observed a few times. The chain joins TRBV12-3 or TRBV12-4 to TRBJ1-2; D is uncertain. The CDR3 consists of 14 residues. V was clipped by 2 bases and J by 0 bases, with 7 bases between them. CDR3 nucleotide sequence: TGTGCCAGCAGTTTATCGTATACTAACTATGGCTACACCTTC. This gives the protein CASSLSYTNYGYTF.

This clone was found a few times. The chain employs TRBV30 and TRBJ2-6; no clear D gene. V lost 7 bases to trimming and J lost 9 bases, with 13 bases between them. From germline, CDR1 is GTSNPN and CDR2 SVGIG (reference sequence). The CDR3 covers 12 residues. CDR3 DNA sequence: TGTGCCTACGATTCCTCCGTCAACGTCCTGACTTTC. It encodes CAYDSSVNVLTF. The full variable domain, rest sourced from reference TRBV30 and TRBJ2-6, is SQTIHQWPATLVQPVGSPLSLECTVEGTSNPNLYWYRQAAGRGLQLLFYSVGIGQISSEVPQNLSASRPQDRQFILSSKKLLLSDSGFYLCAYDSSVNVLTFGAGSRLTVL.

CDR3 bases: TGCGCCAGCAGCGGTAGGACAGGGATATATGGCTACACCTTC. Its translation is CASSGRTGIYGYTF. V and J are TRBV5-1 and TRBJ1-2; TRBD1 matches 8 bases. The CDR3 loop spans 14 amino acids. J lost 5 bases, V lost 4 bases, and 7 bases had no gene match. CDR1 SGHRS and CDR2 YFSETQ come from the germline V gene.

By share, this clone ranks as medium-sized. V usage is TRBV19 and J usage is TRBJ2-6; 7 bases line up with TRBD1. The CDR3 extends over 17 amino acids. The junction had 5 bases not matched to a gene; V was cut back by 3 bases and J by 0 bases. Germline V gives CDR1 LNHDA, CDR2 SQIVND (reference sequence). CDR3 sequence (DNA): TGTGCCAGTAGTATTAGGACAGGCATCTCTGGGGCCAACGTCCTGACTTTC. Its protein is CASSIRTGISGANVLTF.

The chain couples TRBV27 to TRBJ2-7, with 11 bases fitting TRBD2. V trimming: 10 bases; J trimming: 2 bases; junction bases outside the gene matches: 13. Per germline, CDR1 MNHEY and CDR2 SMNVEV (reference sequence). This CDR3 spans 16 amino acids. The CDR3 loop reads CATAQKTSGSPYEQYF. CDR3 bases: TGTGCCACCGCACAAAAAACTAGCGGGAGCCCCTACGAGCAGTACTTC.

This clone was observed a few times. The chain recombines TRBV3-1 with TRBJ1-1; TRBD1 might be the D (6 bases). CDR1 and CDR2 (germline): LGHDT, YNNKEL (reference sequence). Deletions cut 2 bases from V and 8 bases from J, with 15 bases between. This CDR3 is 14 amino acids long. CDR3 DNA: TGTGCCAGCAGCCAACAGGGGCTTGAACTGGAAGCTTTCTTT. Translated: CASSQQGLELEAFF.

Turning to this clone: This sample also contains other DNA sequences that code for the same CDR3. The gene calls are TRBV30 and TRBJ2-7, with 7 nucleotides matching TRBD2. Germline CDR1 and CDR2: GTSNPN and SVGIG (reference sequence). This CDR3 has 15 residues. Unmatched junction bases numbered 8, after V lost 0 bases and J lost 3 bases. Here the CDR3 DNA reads TGTGCCTGGAGTGTCGGAGCGGGAAGGAGCTACGAGCAGTACTTC. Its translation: CAWSVGAGRSYEQYF. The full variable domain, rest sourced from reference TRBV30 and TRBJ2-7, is SQTIHQWPATLVQPVGSPLSLECTVEGTSNPNLYWYRQAAGRGLQLLFYSVGIGQISSEVPQNLSASRPQDRQFILSSKKLLLSDSGFYLCAWSVGAGRSYEQYFGPGTRLTVT.

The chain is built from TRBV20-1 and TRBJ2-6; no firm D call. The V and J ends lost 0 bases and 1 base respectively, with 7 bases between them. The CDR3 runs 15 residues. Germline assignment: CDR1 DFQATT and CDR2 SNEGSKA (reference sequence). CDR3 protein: CSARDSGSGANVLTF. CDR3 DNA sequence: TGCAGTGCTAGAGATTCCGGTTCTGGGGCCAACGTCCTGACTTTC.